This note documents a single T cell receptor beta chain sequence. V was cut by 5 bases and J by 8 bases, with 11 bases left in between. Germline assignment: CDR1 MNHEY and CDR2 SMNVEV (reference sequence). The CDR3 spans 12 residues. The sample is drawn from a study of blood T cell repertoires in COVID-19. Study-wide context: Sites across the United States, Italy and Spain contributed samples from acute and convalescent COVID-19. The cDNA or gDNA used as material had been derived from T cells, B-cell-depleted T cells, or PBMCs.

Authors' methods: Reference gene primer amplification gave nucleated cell count estimates. Assay used: immunoSEQ multiplex PCR; TCRdb lists only in-frame clones, some missing. Clone size and V and J calls were adopted from that table, with D and trimming inferred from the DNA. The sample lists 55,000 to 75,000 clones, 55% to 80% occurring once. Recruited during active infection, patients (from Seattle) were subsequently followed longitudinally. The sequencing input was peripheral blood. This chain connects TRBV27 to TRBJ2-3; tentative D call: TRBD1 (6 bases). The receptor was isolated from a woman between 70 and 85 years old with COVID-19, enrolled during active disease. This CDR3 reads CASSKQGVTQYF. The DNA for the CDR3 is TGTGCCAGCAGTAAACAGGGAGTTACGCAGTATTTT.